Detailed here is one T cell receptor (beta chain). The assay was immunoSEQ multiplex PCR, and TCRdb's table has in-frame clones only and misses some. The table records some 70,000 clones, about 63% of them present only once. In germline, CDR1 is MNHEY, CDR2 SVGAGI. V was trimmed by 3 bases and J by 9 bases, leaving 15 bases between them. The CDR3 consists of 15 residues. The sample belongs to a study of cytotoxic CD8 clonotypes in ibrutinib-treated CLL. About the study: An average of roughly 270,000 productive templates and around 100,000 productive rearrangements was obtained per sample.

The V gene is TRBV6-5, the J gene TRBJ1-6; no definite D call. This sample comprised PBMCs, obtained after 12 months of ibrutinib treatment. This sequence originates from a human donor with chronic lymphocytic leukemia. Here the CDR3 reads CASSYELSGASPLHF. CDR3 DNA: TGTGCCAGCAGTTATGAACTCTCAGGCGCTTCACCCCTCCACTTT.